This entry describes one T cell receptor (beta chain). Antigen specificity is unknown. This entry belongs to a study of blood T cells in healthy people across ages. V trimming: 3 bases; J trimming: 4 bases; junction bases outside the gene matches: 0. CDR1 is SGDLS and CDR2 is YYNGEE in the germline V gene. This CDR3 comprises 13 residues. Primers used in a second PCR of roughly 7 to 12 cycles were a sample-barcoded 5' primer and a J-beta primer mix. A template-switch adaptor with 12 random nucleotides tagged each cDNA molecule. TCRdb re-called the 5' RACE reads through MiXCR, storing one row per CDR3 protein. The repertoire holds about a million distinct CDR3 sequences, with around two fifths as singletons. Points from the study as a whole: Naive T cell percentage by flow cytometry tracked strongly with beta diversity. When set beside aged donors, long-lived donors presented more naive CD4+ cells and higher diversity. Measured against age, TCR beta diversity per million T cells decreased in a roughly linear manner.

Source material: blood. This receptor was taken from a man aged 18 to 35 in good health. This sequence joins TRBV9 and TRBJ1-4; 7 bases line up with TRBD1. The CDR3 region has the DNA TGTGCCAGCAGCGGACAGGGTAATGAAAAACTGTTTTTT. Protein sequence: CASSGQGNEKLFF.